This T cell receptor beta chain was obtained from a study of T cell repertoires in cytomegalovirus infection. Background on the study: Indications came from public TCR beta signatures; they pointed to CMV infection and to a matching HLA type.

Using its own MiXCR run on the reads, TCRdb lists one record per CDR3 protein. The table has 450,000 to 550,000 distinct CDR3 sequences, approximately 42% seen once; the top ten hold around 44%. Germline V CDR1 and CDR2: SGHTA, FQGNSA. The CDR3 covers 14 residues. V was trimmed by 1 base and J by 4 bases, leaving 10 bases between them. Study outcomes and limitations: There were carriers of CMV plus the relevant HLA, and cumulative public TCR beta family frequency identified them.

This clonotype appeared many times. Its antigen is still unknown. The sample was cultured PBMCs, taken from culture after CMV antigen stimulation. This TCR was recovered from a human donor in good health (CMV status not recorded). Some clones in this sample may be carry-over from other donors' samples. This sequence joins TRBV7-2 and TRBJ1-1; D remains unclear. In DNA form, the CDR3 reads TGTGCCAGCAGCTTAGGAGGGTGGGGCACTGAAGCTTTCTTT. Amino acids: CASSLGGWGTEAFF.